The 9 T cell receptor beta chains listed next were all sequenced from one sample in a study of naive and memory T cell subsets. An equimolar mix of two oligonucleotides served as the beta constant-region primer for TRBC1 and TRBC2. The ligated cDNA underwent four PCR rounds using SP2 and nested alpha and beta constant-region primers. TCRdb fed the UMI-ligation and nested PCR reads into MiXCR, producing one record per CDR3 protein. The profile covers around 160,000 distinct CDR3 sequences, with approximately 22% appearing a single time and about 0.11% taken by the ten largest. The study, taken as a whole, reports: Naive repertoires, especially CD8, held a few larger clonotypes, possibly memory cells re-expressing CD45RA.

For these receptors, no antigen is known. Material for sequencing was naive CD4+ T cells from blood. The source of these receptors is a human donor in good health.

The chain combines TRBV10-3 with TRBJ2-1; 11 nucleotides agree with TRBD2. Germline V gene data show CDR1 as ENHRY and CDR2 as SYGVKD. V shed 6 bases and J 5 bases; nucleotides not matched to a gene: 6. The CDR3 is 15 residues long. CDR3 coding DNA: TGTGCCATCAGCGAAGGACTAGCGGGCAACAATGAGCAGTTCTTC. Encoded protein: CAISEGLAGNNEQFF.

The CDR3: CASRRTANTGELFF. For the CDR3, the DNA is TGTGCCAGCAGACGGACAGCGAACACCGGGGAGCTGTTTTTT. This chain links TRBV11-1 with TRBJ2-2; a weak D match, TRBD1 (6 bases). CDR3 length: 14 residues. Per germline, CDR1 SGHAT and CDR2 FQDESV (reference sequence). V lost 6 bases and J 0 bases, leaving 8 bases between the germline ends.

This clonotype was observed a few times. The V gene is TRBV10-3, the J gene TRBJ2-7; the D is unclear. Germline CDR1 reads ENHRY; CDR2 reads SYGVKD. The CDR3 runs to 13 residues. The V end lost 1 base, the J end lost 6 bases, and 10 bases lay between the germline ends. The CDR3: CAISEYELGEQYF. The DNA of the CDR3 is TGTGCCATCAGTGAGTACGAACTGGGCGAGCAGTACTTC.

The V call is TRBV6-6, the J call TRBJ1-1, with D tentatively TRBD1 (5 bases). V was trimmed by 0 bases and J by 5 bases, leaving 13 bases between them. Germline CDR1 and CDR2: MNHNY and SVGAGI (reference sequence). This CDR3 spans 15 amino acids. The CDR3 spells CASSYSILGDTEAFF. In DNA form, the CDR3 reads TGTGCCAGCAGTTACTCTATATTAGGGGATACTGAAGCTTTCTTT.

This clonotype has a handful of counts. DNA of the CDR3: TGCGCCAGCAGACCGGACAGGGCGCACATTCAGTACTTC. Translating gives CASRPDRAHIQYF. The V call is TRBV5-1, the J call TRBJ2-4; 8 bases match TRBD1. The V segment lost 5 bases and the J segment 8 bases; nucleotides outside the gene matches: 6. Per germline, CDR1 SGHRS and CDR2 YFSETQ. CDR3 size: 13 residues.

The J gene is TRBJ2-7, the V gene TRBV11-2, with D possibly TRBD1 on 5 matching bases. The CDR3 spans 12 residues. Germline CDR1 reads SGHAT; CDR2 reads FQNNGV. The V gene lost 5 bases and the J gene lost 5 bases, with 10 bases spanning the gap. The CDR3 DNA follows: TGTGCCAGCAGCCTAGGCAGGGACGAGCAGTACTTC. It yields the protein CASSLGRDEQYF. The complete variable domain, with remaining parts taken from reference TRBV11-2 and TRBJ2-7, reads EAGVAQSPRYKIIEKRQSVAFWCNPISGHATLYWYQQILGQGPKLLIQFQNNGVVDDSQLPKDRFSAERLKGVDSTLKIQPAKLEDSAVYLCASSLGRDEQYFGPGTRLTVT.

In its sample, this clonotype was seen a few times. This sequence joins TRBV19 and TRBJ2-7; D is perhaps TRBD1 or TRBD2 (5 bases each). V lost 5 bases, J lost 4 bases, and 12 bases lay in between. In germline, CDR1 is LNHDA, CDR2 SQIVND (reference sequence). The CDR3 spans 13 residues. The CDR3 region is CASSGGTDYEQYF. The CDR3 DNA sequence: TGTGCCAGTAGTGGGGGAACGGATTACGAGCAGTACTTC. Full variable domain (missing parts from reference TRBV19 and TRBJ2-7): DGGITQSPKYLFRKEGQNVTLSCEQNLNHDAMYWYRQDPGQGLRLIYYSQIVNDFQKGDIAEGYSVSREKKESFPLTVTSAQKNPTAFYLCASSGGTDYEQYFGPGTRLTVT.

The V and J genes are TRBV20-1 and TRBJ1-5; 7 bases line up with TRBD1. Germline assignment: CDR1 DFQATT and CDR2 SNEGSKA (reference sequence). The CDR3 extends over 13 amino acids. Trimming took 3 bases from V and 3 from J; bases not matched to a gene: 2. In nucleotides, the CDR3 is TGCAGTGCTAGTGGACAGGTCAATCAGCCCCAGCATTTT. This translates into CSASGQVNQPQHF.

This chain connects TRBV20-1 to TRBJ2-7, with 7 bases matching TRBD2. With 3 bases clipped from V and 7 bases from J, the junction kept 12 bases outside the gene matches. Germline-derived CDR1 and CDR2 are DFQATT and SNEGSKA (reference sequence). This CDR3 has 14 residues. The CDR3 is CSARGGSNPGEQYF. The CDR3 DNA reads TGCAGTGCTAGGGGCGGGAGTAACCCGGGTGAGCAGTACTTC.